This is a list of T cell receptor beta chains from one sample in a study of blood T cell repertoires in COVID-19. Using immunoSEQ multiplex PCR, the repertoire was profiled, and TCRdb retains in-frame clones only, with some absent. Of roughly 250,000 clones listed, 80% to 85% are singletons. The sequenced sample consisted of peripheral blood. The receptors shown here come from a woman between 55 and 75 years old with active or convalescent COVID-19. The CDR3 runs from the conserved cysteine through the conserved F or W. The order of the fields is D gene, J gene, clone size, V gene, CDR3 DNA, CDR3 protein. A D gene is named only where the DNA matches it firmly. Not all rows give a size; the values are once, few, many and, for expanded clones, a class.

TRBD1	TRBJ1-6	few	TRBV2	TGTGCCGGAGGGACAGAGAGGAATTCACCCCTCCACTTT	CAGGTERNSPLHF
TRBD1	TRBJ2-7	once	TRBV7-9	TGTGCCAGCAGCTTTCCTGGACAGGGGACTTACGAGCAGTACTTC	CASSFPGQGTYEQYF
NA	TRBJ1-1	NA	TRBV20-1	TGCAGTGCTGAAACCGGGACACTAGCTTTCTTT	CSAETGTLAFF
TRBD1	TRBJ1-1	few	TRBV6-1	TGTGCCAGCAGTGAGCCTAGACAGGGGATGAACACTGAAGCTTTCTTT	CASSEPRQGMNTEAFF
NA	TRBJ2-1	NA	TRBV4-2	TGTGCCAGCACCCCCAACGGGGGCTCCTACAATGAGCAGTTCTTC	CASTPNGGSYNEQFF
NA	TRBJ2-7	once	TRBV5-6	TGTGCCAGCAGTGATAAGGGGGTCTCCTACGAGCAGTACTTC	CASSDKGVSYEQYF
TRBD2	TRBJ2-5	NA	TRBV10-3	TGTGCCATCAGTGACTCTAGCGGGGGGGCCGGTGAGACCCAGTACTTC	CAISDSSGGAGETQYF
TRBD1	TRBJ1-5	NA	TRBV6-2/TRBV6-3	TGTGCCAGCAGTCGACAGGGGGGTGGGCCCCAGCATTTT	CASSRQGGGPQHF
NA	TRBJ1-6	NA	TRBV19	TGTGCCAGTAGTATGAGGGGAGGCGTCGGGAGCTCCTATAATTCACCCCTCCACTTT	CASSMRGGVGSSYNSPLHF
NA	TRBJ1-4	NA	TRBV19	TGTGCCAGTAGGGAGGGCGGGCCGACGTTTTTT	CASREGGPTFF
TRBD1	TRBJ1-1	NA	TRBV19	TGTGCCAGTAGTATAGGGACAGGGCGGACTGAAGCTTTCTTT	CASSIGTGRTEAFF
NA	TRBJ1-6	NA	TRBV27	TGTGCCAGCAGCATAACCGGGACATTTGGTTCACCCCTCCACTTT	CASSITGTFGSPLHF
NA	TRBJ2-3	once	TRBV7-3	TGTGCCAGCAGCTTATCAGGGGCGAGGACAGATACGCAGTATTTT	CASSLSGARTDTQYF
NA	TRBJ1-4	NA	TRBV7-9	TGTGCCAGCAGGAGCTCTGCAACTAATGAAAAACTGTTTTTT	CASRSSATNEKLFF
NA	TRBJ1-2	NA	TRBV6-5	TGTGCCAGCAGTTACTCAGGACAGAGGCATGGCTACACCTTC	CASSYSGQRHGYTF
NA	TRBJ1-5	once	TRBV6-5	TGTGCCAGCATGCGGGAAGGCAATCAGCCCCAGCATTTT	CASMREGNQPQHF
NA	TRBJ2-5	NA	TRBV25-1	TGTGCCAGTGCCCAGGGCCTAGGGAACCAAGAGACCCAGTACTTC	CASAQGLGNQETQYF
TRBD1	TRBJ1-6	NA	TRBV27	TGTGCCAGCAGTTTAGGGGGACAGTTGGATTCACCCCTCCACTTT	CASSLGGQLDSPLHF
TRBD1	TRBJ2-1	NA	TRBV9	TGTGCCAGCAGCGGACGGGGACAGGGGTTTGCTGAGCAGTTCTTC	CASSGRGQGFAEQFF
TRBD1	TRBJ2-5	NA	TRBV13	TGTGCCAGCAGCCCTACAGGGGGCGCGGCCCAAGAGACCCAGTACTTC	CASSPTGGAAQETQYF
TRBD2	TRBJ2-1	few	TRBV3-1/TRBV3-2	TGTGCCAGCAGCCCGAGCGGGGAGTACAATGAGCAGTTCTTC	CASSPSGEYNEQFF
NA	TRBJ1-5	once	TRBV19	TGTGCCAGTAGTAAGGAACAGGGCAAAGGGAGCAATCAGCCCCAGCATTTT	CASSKEQGKGSNQPQHF
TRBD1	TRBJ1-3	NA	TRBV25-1	TGTGCCAGCAGTGAGGACAGGGCAGGAAACACCATATATTTT	CASSEDRAGNTIYF
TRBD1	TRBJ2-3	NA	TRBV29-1	TGCAGCGTTGATGGGGATAGGGGGCCCGATACGCAGTATTTT	CSVDGDRGPDTQYF
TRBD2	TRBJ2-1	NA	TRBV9	TGTGCCAGCAGCGTAGATCTAACAAGCGGGGGGAAGAATGAGCAGTTCTTC	CASSVDLTSGGKNEQFF
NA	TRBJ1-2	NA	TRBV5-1	TGCGCCAGCAGCTTGGCCGAACAGGCTGGCTACACCTTC	CASSLAEQAGYTF
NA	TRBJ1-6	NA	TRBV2	TGTGCCAGCAAAGAGGGCCCCACGCCGAGTTCACCCCTCCACTTT	CASKEGPTPSSPLHF
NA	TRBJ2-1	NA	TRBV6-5	TGTGCCAGCAGTTACGGCGGGAACCTCAATGAGCAGTTCTTC	CASSYGGNLNEQFF
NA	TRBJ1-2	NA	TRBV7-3	TGTGCCAGCAGCCCATCCGCGGGCAGAAACTATGGCTACACCTTC	CASSPSAGRNYGYTF
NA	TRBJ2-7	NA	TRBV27	TGTGCCAGCAGCTCGGCCGGACAGAACGAGCAGTACTTC	CASSSAGQNEQYF
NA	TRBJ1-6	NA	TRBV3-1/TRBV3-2	TGTGCCAGCAGCCAAGGTAGCCGGAATTCACCCCTCCACTTT	CASSQGSRNSPLHF
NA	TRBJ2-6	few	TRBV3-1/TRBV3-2	TGTGCCAGCAGCCTCCGTTACTCTGGGGCCAACGTCCTGACTTTC	CASSLRYSGANVLTF
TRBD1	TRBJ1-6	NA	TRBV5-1	TGCGCCAGCAGCTTGGAACGGACAGGGGGTAATTCACCCCTCCACTTT	CASSLERTGGNSPLHF
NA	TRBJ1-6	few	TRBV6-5	TGTGCCAGCAGTACCTCAGGCTACCATAATTCACCCCTCCACTTT	CASSTSGYHNSPLHF
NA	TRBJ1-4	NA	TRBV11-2	TGTGCCAGCAGCTTAGATCTGATTCGGGAAGTCGGGGGGGCCAAACTGTTTTTT	CASSLDLIREVGGAKLFF
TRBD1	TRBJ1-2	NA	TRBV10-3	TGTGCCATCAGTGTTCCGGGACAGGGGACTAACTATGGCTACACCTTC	CAISVPGQGTNYGYTF
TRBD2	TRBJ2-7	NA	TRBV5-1	TGCGCCAGCAGCCCTCGACTAGCGGGGGCACAAGAGCAGTACTTC	CASSPRLAGAQEQYF
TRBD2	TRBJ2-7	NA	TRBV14	TGTGCCAGCGCGGAACTAGCGGGGGGCGGATCCTACGAGCAGTACTTC	CASAELAGGGSYEQYF
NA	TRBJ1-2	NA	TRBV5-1	TGCGCCAGCAGCCAACCAGCAGGAGGCGGCTACACCTTC	CASSQPAGGGYTF
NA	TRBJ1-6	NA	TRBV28	TGTGCCAGCAGTTTAGGGGGGGTAAGAAATAATTCACCCCTCCACTTT	CASSLGGVRNNSPLHF
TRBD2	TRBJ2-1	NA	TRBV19	TGTGCCAGTAGTATGTTAGCGGGCGGATTCAATGAGCAGTTCTTC	CASSMLAGGFNEQFF
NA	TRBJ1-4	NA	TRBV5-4	TGTGCCAGCAGCAACTACCGGGGAACTAATGAAAAACTGTTTTTT	CASSNYRGTNEKLFF
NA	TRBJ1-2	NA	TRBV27	TGTGCCAGTAGAACCGGCGGATTATATGGCTACACCTTC	CASRTGGLYGYTF
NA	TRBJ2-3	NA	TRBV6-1	TGTGCCAGCAGTGAAGCGCTCGTCGGACCGACGGGGGCAGATACGCAGTATTTT	CASSEALVGPTGADTQYF
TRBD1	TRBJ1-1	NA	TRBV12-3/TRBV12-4	TGTGCCAGCAGAAAGACAGGGAGCACTGAAGCTTTCTTT	CASRKTGSTEAFF
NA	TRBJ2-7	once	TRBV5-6	TGTGCCAGCAGCTTTCTAGCGTACAGCTCCTACGAGCAGTACTTC	CASSFLAYSSYEQYF